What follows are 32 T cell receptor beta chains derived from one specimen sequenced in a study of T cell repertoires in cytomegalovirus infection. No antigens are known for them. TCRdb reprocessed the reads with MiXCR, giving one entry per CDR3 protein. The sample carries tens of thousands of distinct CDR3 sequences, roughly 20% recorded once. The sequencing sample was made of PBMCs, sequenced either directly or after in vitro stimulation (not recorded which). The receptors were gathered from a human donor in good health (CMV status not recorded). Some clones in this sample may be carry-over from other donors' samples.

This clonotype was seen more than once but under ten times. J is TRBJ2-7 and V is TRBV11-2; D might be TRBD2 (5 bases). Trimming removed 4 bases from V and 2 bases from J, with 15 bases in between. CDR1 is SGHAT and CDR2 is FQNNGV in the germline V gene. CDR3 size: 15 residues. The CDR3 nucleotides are TGTGCCAGCAGCTGGACCCTCGGGGTTGCCTACGAGCAGTACTTC. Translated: CASSWTLGVAYEQYF. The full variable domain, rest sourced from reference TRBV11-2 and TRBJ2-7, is EAGVAQSPRYKIIEKRQSVAFWCNPISGHATLYWYQQILGQGPKLLIQFQNNGVVDDSQLPKDRFSAERLKGVDSTLKIQPAKLEDSAVYLCASSWTLGVAYEQYFGPGTRLTVT.

The chain's CDR3 is CASSSGTAHQPQHF. Here the CDR3 DNA reads TGTGCCAGCAGCTCCGGGACTGCACATCAGCCCCAGCATTTT. This chain uses TRBV28 with TRBJ1-5, with TRBD1 as a possible D gene (5 bases). This CDR3 has 14 amino acids. Germline V gene lookup returns CDR1 MDHEN and CDR2 SYDVKM. The V and J ends lost 6 bases and 5 bases respectively, with 14 bases between them.

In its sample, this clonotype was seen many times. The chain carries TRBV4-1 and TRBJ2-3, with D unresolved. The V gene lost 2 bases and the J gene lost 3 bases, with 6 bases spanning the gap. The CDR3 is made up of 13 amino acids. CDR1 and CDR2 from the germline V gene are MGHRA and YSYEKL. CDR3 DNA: TGCGCCAGCAGCCAACTGGGTACAGATACGCAGTATTTT. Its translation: CASSQLGTDTQYF.

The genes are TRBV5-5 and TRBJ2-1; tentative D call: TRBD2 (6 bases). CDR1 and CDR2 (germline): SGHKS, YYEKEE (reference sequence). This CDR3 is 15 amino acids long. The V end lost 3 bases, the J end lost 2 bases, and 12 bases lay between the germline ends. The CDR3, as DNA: TGTGCCAGCAGCTCCCGGGACTTGGCCTACAATGAGCAGTTCTTC. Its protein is CASSSRDLAYNEQFF.

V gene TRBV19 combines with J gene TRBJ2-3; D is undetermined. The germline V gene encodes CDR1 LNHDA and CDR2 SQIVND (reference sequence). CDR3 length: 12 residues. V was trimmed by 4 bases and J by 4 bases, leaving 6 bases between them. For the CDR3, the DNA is TGTGCCAGTAGTACTAGGTCAGATACGCAGTATTTT. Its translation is CASSTRSDTQYF.

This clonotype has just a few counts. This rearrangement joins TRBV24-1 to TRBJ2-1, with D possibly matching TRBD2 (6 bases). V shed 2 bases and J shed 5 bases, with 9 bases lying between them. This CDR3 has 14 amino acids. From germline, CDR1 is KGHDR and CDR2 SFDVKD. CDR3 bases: TGTGCCACCAGTGATTCCGGGGGTGACAATGAGCAGTTCTTC. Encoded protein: CATSDSGGDNEQFF.

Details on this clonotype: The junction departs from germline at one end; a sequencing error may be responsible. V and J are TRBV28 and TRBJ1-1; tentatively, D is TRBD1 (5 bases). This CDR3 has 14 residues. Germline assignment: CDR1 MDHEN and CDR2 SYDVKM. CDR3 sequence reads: CASSLNAGNTDAFF. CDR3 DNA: TGTGCCAGCAGTTTAAATGCAGGGAACACTGATGCTTTCTTT.

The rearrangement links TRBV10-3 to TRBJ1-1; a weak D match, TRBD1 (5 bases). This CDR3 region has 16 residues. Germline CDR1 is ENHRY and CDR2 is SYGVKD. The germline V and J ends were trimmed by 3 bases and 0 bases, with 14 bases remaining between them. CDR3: CAISDRETGMNTEAFF. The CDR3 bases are TGTGCCATCAGTGACAGGGAAACGGGTATGAACACTGAAGCTTTCTTT.

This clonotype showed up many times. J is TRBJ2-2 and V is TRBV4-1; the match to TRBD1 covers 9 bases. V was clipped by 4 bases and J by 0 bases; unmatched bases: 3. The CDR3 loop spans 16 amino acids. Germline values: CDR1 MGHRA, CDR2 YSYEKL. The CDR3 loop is CASSPWTGANTGELFF. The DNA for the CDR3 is TGCGCCAGCAGCCCGTGGACAGGGGCGAACACCGGGGAGCTGTTTTTT.

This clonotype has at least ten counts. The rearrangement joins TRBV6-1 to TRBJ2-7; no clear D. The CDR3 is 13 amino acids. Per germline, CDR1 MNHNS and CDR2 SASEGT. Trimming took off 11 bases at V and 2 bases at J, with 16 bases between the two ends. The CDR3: CAARESFAYEQYF. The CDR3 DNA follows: TGTGCCGCTCGAGAGTCTTTTGCCTACGAGCAGTACTTC.

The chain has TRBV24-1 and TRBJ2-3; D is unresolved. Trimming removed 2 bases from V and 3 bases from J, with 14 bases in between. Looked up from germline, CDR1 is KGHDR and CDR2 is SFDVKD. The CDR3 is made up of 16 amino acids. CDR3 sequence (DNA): TGTGCCACCAGTGATTCGCCTAGTGTTGGAACAGATACGCAGTATTTT. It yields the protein CATSDSPSVGTDTQYF.

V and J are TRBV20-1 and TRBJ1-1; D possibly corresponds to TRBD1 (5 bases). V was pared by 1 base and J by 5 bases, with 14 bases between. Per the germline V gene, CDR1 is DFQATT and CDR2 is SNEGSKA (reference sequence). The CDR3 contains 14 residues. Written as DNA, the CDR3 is TGCAGTGCTAGAGTTGAAGGGGTTAGTACTGAAGCTTTCTTT. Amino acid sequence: CSARVEGVSTEAFF.

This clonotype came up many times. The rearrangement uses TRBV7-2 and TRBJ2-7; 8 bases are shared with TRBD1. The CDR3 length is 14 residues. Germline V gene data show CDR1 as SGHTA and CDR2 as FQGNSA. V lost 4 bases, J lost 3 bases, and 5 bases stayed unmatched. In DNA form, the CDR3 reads TGTGCCAGCAGCTCGCCAGGGGGCTTCTACGAGCAGTACTTC. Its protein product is CASSSPGGFYEQYF.

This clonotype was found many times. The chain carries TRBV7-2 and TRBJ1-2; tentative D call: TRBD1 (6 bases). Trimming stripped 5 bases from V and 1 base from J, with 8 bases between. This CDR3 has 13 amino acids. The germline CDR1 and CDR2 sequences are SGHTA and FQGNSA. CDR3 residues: CASSRDINYGYTF. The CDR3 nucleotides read TGTGCCAGCAGCCGGGACATTAACTATGGCTACACCTTC.

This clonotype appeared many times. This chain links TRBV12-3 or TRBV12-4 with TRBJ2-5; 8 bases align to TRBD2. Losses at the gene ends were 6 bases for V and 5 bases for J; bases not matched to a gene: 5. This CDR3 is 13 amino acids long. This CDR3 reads CASRSGGRETQYF. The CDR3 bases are TGTGCCAGCAGATCGGGGGGGCGGGAGACCCAGTACTTC.

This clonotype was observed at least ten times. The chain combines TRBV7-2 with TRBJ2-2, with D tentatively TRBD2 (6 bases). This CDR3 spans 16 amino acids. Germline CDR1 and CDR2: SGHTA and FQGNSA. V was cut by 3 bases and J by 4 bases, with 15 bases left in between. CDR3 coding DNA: TGTGCCAGCAGCTTGAGAGGAGGGGCAGGCACCGGGGAGCTGTTTTTT. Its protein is CASSLRGGAGTGELFF.

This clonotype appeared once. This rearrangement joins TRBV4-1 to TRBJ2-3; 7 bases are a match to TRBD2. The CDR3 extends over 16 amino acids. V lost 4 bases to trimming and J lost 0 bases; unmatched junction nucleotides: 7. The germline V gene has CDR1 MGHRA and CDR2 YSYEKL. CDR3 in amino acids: CASSRGGRVSTDTQYF. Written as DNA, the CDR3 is TGCGCCAGCAGCCGGGGTGGGAGGGTCAGCACAGATACGCAGTATTTT.

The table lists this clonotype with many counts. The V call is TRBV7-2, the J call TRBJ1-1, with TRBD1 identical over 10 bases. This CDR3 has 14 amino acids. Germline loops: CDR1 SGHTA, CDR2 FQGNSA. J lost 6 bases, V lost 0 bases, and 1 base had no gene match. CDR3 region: CASSLAGTGAEAFF. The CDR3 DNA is TGTGCCAGCAGCTTAGCGGGGACAGGGGCTGAAGCTTTCTTT.

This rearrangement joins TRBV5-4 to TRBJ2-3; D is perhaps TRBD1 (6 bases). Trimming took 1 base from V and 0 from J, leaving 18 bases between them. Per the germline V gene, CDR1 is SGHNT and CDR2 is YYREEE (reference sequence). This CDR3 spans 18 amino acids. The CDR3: CASSLWEREGHSTDTQYF. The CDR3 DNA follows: TGTGCCAGCAGCTTGTGGGAGAGAGAGGGACATAGCACAGATACGCAGTATTTT.

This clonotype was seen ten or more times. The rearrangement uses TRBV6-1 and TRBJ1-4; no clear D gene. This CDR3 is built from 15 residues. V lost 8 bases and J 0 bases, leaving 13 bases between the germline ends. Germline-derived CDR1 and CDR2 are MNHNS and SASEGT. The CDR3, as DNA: TGTGCCAGCTCCAGGAGTCAGGCAACTAATGAAAAACTGTTTTTT. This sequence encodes CASSRSQATNEKLFF.

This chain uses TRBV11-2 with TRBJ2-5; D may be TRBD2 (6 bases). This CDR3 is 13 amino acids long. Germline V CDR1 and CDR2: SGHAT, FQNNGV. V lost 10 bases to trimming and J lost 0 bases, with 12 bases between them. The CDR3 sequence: CANTWGDQETQYF. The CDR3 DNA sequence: TGTGCCAACACCTGGGGGGACCAAGAGACCCAGTACTTC.

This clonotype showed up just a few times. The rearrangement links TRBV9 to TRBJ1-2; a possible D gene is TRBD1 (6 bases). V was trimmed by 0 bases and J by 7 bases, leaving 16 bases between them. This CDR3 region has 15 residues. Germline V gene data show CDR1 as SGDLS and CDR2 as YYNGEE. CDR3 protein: CASSVGGWGGAGYTF. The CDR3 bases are TGTGCCAGCAGCGTAGGCGGCTGGGGGGGGGCTGGCTACACCTTC.

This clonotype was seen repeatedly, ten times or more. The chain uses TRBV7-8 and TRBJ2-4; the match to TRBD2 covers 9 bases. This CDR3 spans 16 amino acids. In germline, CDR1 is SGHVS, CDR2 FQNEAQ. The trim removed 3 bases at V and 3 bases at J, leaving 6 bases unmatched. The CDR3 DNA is TGTGCCAGCAGCTTCTTAGCGGGAGAAGGCAAAAACATTCAGTACTTC. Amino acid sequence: CASSFLAGEGKNIQYF.

The CDR3 loop reads CASSPSLLAGNTDTQYF. CDR3 DNA sequence: TGTGCCAGCAGTCCCTCCCTACTAGCGGGCAACACAGATACGCAGTATTTT. The genes are TRBV12-3 or TRBV12-4 and TRBJ2-3; 9 nucleotides agree with TRBD2. J was trimmed by 2 bases and V by 5 bases; bases with no gene match: 11. The CDR3 has 17 residues.

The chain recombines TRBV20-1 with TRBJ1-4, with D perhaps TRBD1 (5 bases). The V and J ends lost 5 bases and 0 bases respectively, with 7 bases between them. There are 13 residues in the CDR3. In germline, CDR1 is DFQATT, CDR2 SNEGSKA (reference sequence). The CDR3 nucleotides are TGCAGTGCTCGGGGGGCAACTAATGAAAAACTGTTTTTT. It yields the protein CSARGATNEKLFF.

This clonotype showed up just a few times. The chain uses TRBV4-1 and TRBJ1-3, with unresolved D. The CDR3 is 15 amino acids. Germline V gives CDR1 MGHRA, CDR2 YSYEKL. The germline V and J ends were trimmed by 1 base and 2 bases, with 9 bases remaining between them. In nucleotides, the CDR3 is TGCGCCAGCAGCCAAGCTATGGCAACTGGAAACACCATATATTTT. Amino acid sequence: CASSQAMATGNTIYF.

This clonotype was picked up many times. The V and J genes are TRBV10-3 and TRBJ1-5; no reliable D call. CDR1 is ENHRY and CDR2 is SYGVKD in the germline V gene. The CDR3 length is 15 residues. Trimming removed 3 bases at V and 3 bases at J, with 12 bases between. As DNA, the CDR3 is TGTGCCATCAGTGATTGGGATAAAGACAATCAGCCCCAGCATTTT. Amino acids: CAISDWDKDNQPQHF.

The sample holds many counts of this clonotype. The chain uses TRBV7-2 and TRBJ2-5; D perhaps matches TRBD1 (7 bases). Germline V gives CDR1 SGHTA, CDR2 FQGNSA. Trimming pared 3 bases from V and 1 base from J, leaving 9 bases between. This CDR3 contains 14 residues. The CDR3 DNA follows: TGTGCCAGCAGCTTCAGGGGGGTCCAAGAGACCCAGTACTTC. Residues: CASSFRGVQETQYF.

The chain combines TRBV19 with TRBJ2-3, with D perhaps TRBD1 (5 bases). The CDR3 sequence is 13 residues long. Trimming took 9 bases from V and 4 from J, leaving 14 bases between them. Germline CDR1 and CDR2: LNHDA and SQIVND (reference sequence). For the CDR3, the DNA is TGTGCCAGCAACCCAGGGTTGGCAGATACGCAGTATTTT. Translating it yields CASNPGLADTQYF.

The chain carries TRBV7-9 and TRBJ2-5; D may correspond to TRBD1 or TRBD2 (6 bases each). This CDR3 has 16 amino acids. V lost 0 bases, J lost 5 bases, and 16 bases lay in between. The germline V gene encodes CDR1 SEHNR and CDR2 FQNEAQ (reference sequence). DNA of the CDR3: TGTGCCAGCAGCTTAGCGCTTTCCGGGGGCCGGGAGACCCAGTACTTC. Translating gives CASSLALSGGRETQYF.

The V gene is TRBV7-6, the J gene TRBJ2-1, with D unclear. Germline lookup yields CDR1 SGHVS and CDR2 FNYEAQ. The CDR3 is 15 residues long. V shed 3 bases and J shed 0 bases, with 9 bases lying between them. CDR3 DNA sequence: TGTGCCAGCAGCTTCGGGCGCAGCTCCTACAATGAGCAGTTCTTC. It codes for CASSFGRSSYNEQFF.

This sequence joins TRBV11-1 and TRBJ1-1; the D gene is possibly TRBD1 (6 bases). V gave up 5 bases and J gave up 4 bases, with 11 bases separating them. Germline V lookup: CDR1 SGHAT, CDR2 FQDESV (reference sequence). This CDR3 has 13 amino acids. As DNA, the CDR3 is TGTGCCAGCAGCAACAGGGTTGGCACTGAAGCTTTCTTT. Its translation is CASSNRVGTEAFF. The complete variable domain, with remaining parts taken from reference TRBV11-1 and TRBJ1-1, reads EAEVAQSPRYKITEKSQAVAFWCDPISGHATLYWYRQILGQGPELLVQFQDESVVDDSQLPKDRFSAERLKGVDSTLKIQPAELGDSAMYLCASSNRVGTEAFFGQGTRLTVV.